The present entry profiles one TCR beta chain with its context. Its antigen is as yet unknown. The sample is drawn from a study of T cell responses to AZD1222 COVID-19 vaccine. Germline-derived CDR1 and CDR2 are MNHEY and SVGAGI. The V gene lost 4 bases and the J gene lost 1 base, with 10 bases spanning the gap. This CDR3 contains 14 residues. The assay was immunoSEQ multiplex PCR, and TCRdb's table has in-frame clones only and misses some. This sample yields tens of thousands of clones, of which 70% to 90% are seen a single time; about a tenth belongs to the top ten. General study points: Sampling that yielded the repertoires occurred only after the peak T cell response. Donors were largely white British and mainly female; clonal diversity was possibly underestimated. Among AZD1222 vaccinees, only six were seropositive at baseline. CD4 TCRs linked to vaccination spanned spike, dominating at 160-218 and 743-854.

The genes are TRBV6-5 and TRBJ1-1; no clear D gene. This TCR came from an adult who received the MenACWY meningococcal vaccine as a control. Sequencing was performed on peripheral blood, taken 28 days after the second dose of the MenACWY control vaccine. In DNA, the CDR3 is TGTGCCAGCAGTTCTTCCGGACCGAACACTGAAGCTTTCTTT. Encoded protein: CASSSSGPNTEAFF.